The rows below give T cell receptor beta chains drawn from one sample of a study of blood T cell repertoires in COVID-19. TCRdb's copy holds only in-frame clones and misses some; the assay was immunoSEQ multiplex PCR. The data show 200,000 to 300,000 clones, with 85% to 90% seen just once and about 1.7% held by the top ten. Sequenced material: PBMCs or T cells enriched from blood (not recorded which). The origin of the receptors is a man in his forties who had recovered from COVID-19. The CDR3 runs from the conserved cysteine through the conserved F or W. Size is omitted from some rows. Given values are once, few, many or a class for expanded clones.

TRBV15	NA	TRBJ1-1	CATSRRDRLAEAFF
TRBV5-1	NA	TRBJ2-3	CASSLVKSGHGFTDTQYF
TRBV19	NA	TRBJ1-5	CASSIAGDGPQHF
TRBV4-1	NA	TRBJ2-1	CASSRGGSYNEQFF
TRBV7-9	NA	TRBJ1-1	CASSPRTGVLNTEAFF
TRBV5-1	NA	TRBJ2-1	CASSLLQISYNEQFF
TRBV10-2	many	TRBJ2-1	CASKAGGPGEQFF
TRBV4-1	NA	TRBJ1-5	CASSQDRAGSRNQPQHF
TRBV5-4	NA	TRBJ2-1	CASSSQGGSYNEQFF
TRBV10-1	NA	TRBJ2-3	CASSQGQGPNTDTQYF
TRBV5-4	NA	TRBJ1-3	CASSSDRSSGNTIYF
TRBV28	NA	TRBJ1-1	CASTVQGASNTEAFF
TRBV27	NA	TRBJ2-2	CASSTGTSFATGELFF
TRBV2	few	TRBJ1-1	CASRDSANTEAFF
TRBV19	NA	TRBJ1-3	CASSISGFSGNTIYF
TRBV7-9	NA	TRBJ1-1	CASSSPFLTGRDEAFF
TRBV3-1/TRBV3-2	many	TRBJ2-7	CASSQDSAAGASSYEQYF
TRBV3-1/TRBV3-2	NA	TRBJ2-2	CASSQGQNTGELFF
TRBV7-2	NA	TRBJ2-5	CASSLLAEETQYF
TRBV19	NA	TRBJ2-1	CASSIEGTSGSSSYNEQFF
TRBV9	once	TRBJ1-4	CASSVDGRVGEKLFF
TRBV18	NA	TRBJ2-7	CASSPQVRDYEQYF
TRBV2	NA	TRBJ1-6	CASSPFEAPNSPLHF
TRBV9	NA	TRBJ2-1	CASSATGTGFGDEQFF
TRBV2	NA	TRBJ1-1	CASSEEASAFF
TRBV11-3	NA	TRBJ2-5	CASSSVPGQEETQYF
TRBV4-3	NA	TRBJ2-2	CASSQDLGNTGELFF
TRBV18	NA	TRBJ1-5	CASSIETPDNNQPQHF
TRBV2	NA	TRBJ2-7	CASSEAGHTDYEQYF
TRBV12-5	NA	TRBJ1-5	CASGLAGTGSQPQHF
TRBV27	NA	TRBJ2-7	CASGRDRVFEQYF
TRBV27	once	TRBJ1-2	CASSLGGGYGYTF
TRBV6-5	few	TRBJ1-2	CASSYNRAAGYTF
TRBV30	NA	TRBJ1-2	CAQQGQDNYGYTF
TRBV30	NA	TRBJ1-3	CAWSGGLLSSGNTIYF
TRBV30	NA	TRBJ1-1	CAWSVQGETAFF
TRBV10-3	few	TRBJ2-7	CAISTVRGGYEQYF
TRBV4-2	once	TRBJ2-7	CASSQPSGGASIEQYF
TRBV7-2	NA	TRBJ2-1	CASSSPRLAGTYNEQFF
TRBV7-2	NA	TRBJ2-7	CASKMGRNSYEQYF
TRBV3-1/TRBV3-2	NA	TRBJ1-5	CASSQDYEGGAGQPQHF